This T cell receptor (beta chain) was recorded in a study of CD8+CD57+ T cells in acquired aplastic anemia. Overall study: Sorting CD4+ and CD8+ cells gave DNA averaging approximately 2.9 ug. About 10 million reads, on average, were obtained for CD4+ cells from healthy donors.

Study-level findings and limits: Fewer than 30 CD8+ CDR3 sequences were shared between patients and controls.

Genomic DNA was employed as the template in profiling TCR beta VDJ and CDR3. TCRdb analysed the reads with MiXCR anew, one entry per CDR3 protein. The data hold about 400,000 distinct CDR3 sequences, with under 80% observed a single time. The V end was cut by 6 bases, the J end by 6 bases, with 15 bases between. Germline CDR1 SGHTA, CDR2 FQGNSA. The CDR3 sequence is 13 residues long. About this clonotype: As yet, its antigen is unknown.

This clonotype originated in a human donor in good health, serving as a control. The source material was sorted CD4+, CD8+, or CD8+CD57+ T cells (not recorded which) from PBMCs. The chain employs TRBV7-2 and TRBJ2-7; D possibly uses TRBD1 or TRBD2 (5 bases each). The CDR3 sequence is CASRTGLAREQYF. As DNA, the CDR3 is TGTGCCAGCAGGACGGGGCTGGCCCGCGAGCAGTACTTC.